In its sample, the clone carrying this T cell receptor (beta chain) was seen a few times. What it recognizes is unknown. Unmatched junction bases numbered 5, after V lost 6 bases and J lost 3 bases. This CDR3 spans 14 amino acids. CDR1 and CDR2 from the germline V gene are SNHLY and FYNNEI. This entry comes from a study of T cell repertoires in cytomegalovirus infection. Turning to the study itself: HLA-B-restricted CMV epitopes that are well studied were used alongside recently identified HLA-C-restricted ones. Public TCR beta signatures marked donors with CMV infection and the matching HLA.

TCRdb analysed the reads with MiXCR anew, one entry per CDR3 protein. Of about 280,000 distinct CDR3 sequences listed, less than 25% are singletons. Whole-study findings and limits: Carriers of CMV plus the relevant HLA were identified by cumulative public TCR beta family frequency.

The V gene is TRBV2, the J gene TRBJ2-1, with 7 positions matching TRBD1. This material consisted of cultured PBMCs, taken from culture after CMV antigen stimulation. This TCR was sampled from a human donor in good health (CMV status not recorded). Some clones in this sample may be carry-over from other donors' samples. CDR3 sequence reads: CASSDRVIYNEQFF. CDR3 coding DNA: TGTGCCAGCAGCGACAGGGTCATCTACAATGAGCAGTTCTTC. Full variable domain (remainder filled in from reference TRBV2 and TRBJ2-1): EPEVTQTPSHQVTQMGQEVILRCVPISNHLYFYWYRQILGQKVEFLVSFYNNEISEKSEIFDDQFSVERPDGSNFTLKIRSTKLEDSAMYFCASSDRVIYNEQFFGPGTRLTVL.